Sequencing of this TCR beta chain was carried out in a study of siplizumab effects on memory and regulatory T cells. Deletions cut 1 base from V and 1 base from J, with 9 bases between. Germline-derived CDR1 and CDR2 are MGHRA and YSYEKL. The CDR3 has 15 amino acids. Here immunoSEQ multiplex PCR was the method, and the copy in TCRdb shows in-frame clones only, minus some. The repertoire holds about 120,000 clones, with 94% as singletons. The sample comprised non-Treg CD4+ T cells sorted from blood. This receptor was taken from a human donor in good health. The chain employs TRBV4-1 and TRBJ2-3; the D is unclear. The CDR3 DNA sequence: TGCGCCAGCAGCCAAGCAGTAGCTGGCACAGATACGCAGTATTTT. This codes for CASSQAVAGTDTQYF.